This entry features one T cell receptor beta chain sequence. Its cognate antigen is unknown. This entry is derived from a study of blood T cells in healthy people across ages. Overall study findings and caveats: A roughly linear fall in TCR beta diversity per million T cells was seen with increasing age. Compared with aged donors, long-lived donors showed fewer expanded clones, suggesting selection.

The CDR3 is 12 amino acids. Trimming cost V 4 bases and J 5 bases, with 9 bases left between them. The germline gives CDR1 ENHRY, CDR2 SYGVKD. Together with a sample-barcoded 5' primer, a J-beta primer mix was included in a second PCR lasting roughly 6 to 12 cycles. TCRdb used MiXCR to reprocess the 5' RACE reads, holding one entry per CDR3 protein. The table includes approximately 580,000 distinct CDR3 sequences, 24% detected once. These sequences were also reported in another study, on T cells of mothers and their children. That source reports: Three healthy Caucasian mothers, along with their six children, were the donors.

The sequenced sample consisted of blood. This rearrangement joins TRBV10-3 to TRBJ2-7; the D is unclear. This TCR was recovered from a boy aged 5-17 years in good health. The CDR3 coding sequence is TGTGCCATCAGTGGGCCAGTGAACGAGCAGTACTTC. Translating gives CAISGPVNEQYF.